The rows below give T cell receptor beta chains drawn from one sample of a study of T cell responses to AZD1222 COVID-19 vaccine. Generated by immunoSEQ multiplex PCR, the TCRdb table keeps only in-frame clones and is missing some. The sample shows approximately 110,000 clones, around 90% of them seen only once. Here the sequenced sample was peripheral blood, taken on day 0 of AZD1222 vaccination. The receptors come from an adult in good health. Both conserved end residues are part of each CDR3. A D gene is named only where the DNA matches it firmly. The size entry is marked missing in some rows and otherwise reads once, few, many or a size class.

TRBV4-1 TRBD1 14 - CASSQPGQSYEQYF
TRBV12-5 TRBD1 14 - CASGADRVSYEQYF
TRBV6-5 - 14 - CASSYGQLNYEQYF
TRBV6-2/TRBV6-3 - 13 once CASSYWTSREAFF
TRBV9 TRBD1 16 - CASSTTGALSGNTIYF
TRBV7-8 TRBD2 16 - CASSITSGGAGDTQYF
TRBV10-1 - 13 few CASSESSGDTQYF
TRBV14 TRBD1 17 - CASSRNRDRGSKAEAFF
TRBV2 TRBD2 16 - CASGLGGGATTGELFF
TRBV6-2/TRBV6-3 - 15 - CASSQMVEGVGELFF
TRBV20-1 TRBD1 11 - CSAYLGQALTF
TRBV5-6 TRBD1 15 once CASSLGTGLKQPQHF
TRBV7-8 - 14 few CASSRGPSGETQYF
TRBV12-5 - 11 - CASGPRHEAFF
TRBV27 - 14 - CASRSPGSASEAFF
TRBV14 - 13 once CASSQDTTGELFF
TRBV5-6 - 12 - CASSLEGTEAFF
TRBV18 - 13 - CASSQIPGAPQHF
TRBV4-3 TRBD1 15 - CASSQTGTGTYGYTF
TRBV5-5 - 14 - CASSLGGINTEAFF
TRBV6-5 - 15 - CASSYTGTKLYEQYF
TRBV6-1 - 15 - CASSENVGSGNTIYF
TRBV9 - 14 - CASSAGISTDTQYF
TRBV19 TRBD1 15 - CASSIGTGPNEKLFF
TRBV5-1 - 14 - CASSLTGWDSPLHF
TRBV24-1 - 13 - CANAGTLNTEAFF
TRBV2 - 15 - CASSEVGGGINEQFF
TRBV19 TRBD1 17 - CASSMDFTGTGSHEQYF
TRBV15 - 16 - CATSRGAQVRTDTQYF
TRBV27 - 14 - CASSLRLGVEKLFF
TRBV5-6 - 12 - CASTARRSPQYF
TRBV7-9 - 14 - CASARPGSNSPLHF
TRBV19 - 15 - CASSITGYGNQPQHF
TRBV27 - 13 - CASSGQPYYEQYF
TRBV10-2 TRBD1 14 - CASSETGGVQPQHF
TRBV7-8 - 14 - CASSRRTGQETQYF
TRBV2 TRBD2 13 - CAGELGGKGTQYF
TRBV24-1 - 16 - CATSDLSDYSNQPQHF
TRBV11-2 - 15 - CASSAGTGGWDTQYF
TRBV4-3 - 15 - CASSQDRSRGGEQYF
TRBV9 - 14 - CASSPSEGRQPQHF
TRBV19 - 14 - CASSIGSREETQYF
TRBV5-8 TRBD1 15 once CASSLPGQGTDTQYF
TRBV5-5 - 15 - CASSLVGHISYEQYF
TRBV4-3 - 13 - CASSQWVSNEQYF
TRBV29-1 - 13 - CSVTATSGNTIYF
TRBV7-7 - 15 - CASSLGEGGYNEQFF
TRBV30 TRBD2 18 few CAWSEREWLAGGPGELFF
TRBV11-2 - 14 - CASSFGGTSSEQYF
TRBV7-9 TRBD2 16 once CASSSNPSGHNNEQFF
TRBV4-1 - 18 once CASSQLAGDSSSYNEQFF